The 19 T cell receptor beta chains below all came from one sample that was sequenced in a study of blood T cell repertoires in COVID-19. Sequenced by immunoSEQ multiplex PCR; TCRdb stores in-frame clones only, minus some. The data hold under 200,000 clones, with roughly nine tenths observed a single time. Specimen: peripheral blood. Receptor source: a man aged 50-60 years with acute or convalescent COVID-19.

The chain couples TRBV6-1 to TRBJ1-1, with 7 nucleotides matching TRBD1. From germline, CDR1 is MNHNS and CDR2 SASEGT. The CDR3 contains 14 residues. Trimming took 5 bases from V and 1 from J; bases not matched to a gene: 4. The CDR3 region has the DNA TGTGCCAGCAGTACAGGGGCGGGGAACACTGAAGCTTTCTTT. Translation: CASSTGAGNTEAFF.

The gene calls are TRBV5-1 and TRBJ2-5; 7 bases match TRBD2. The trim removed 0 bases at V and 2 bases at J, leaving 7 bases unmatched. Germline-derived CDR1 and CDR2 are SGHRS and YFSETQ. This CDR3 has 16 residues. CDR3 DNA sequence: TGCGCCAGCAGCTTGGGGCTAGCGGACCTACAAGAGACCCAGTACTTC. Amino acids: CASSLGLADLQETQYF.

The gene calls are TRBV18 and TRBJ1-2, with TRBD1 matching over 10 bases. CDR1 KGHSH and CDR2 LQKENI come from the germline V gene. This CDR3 contains 15 residues. V shed 6 bases and J 2 bases; nucleotides not matched to a gene: 6. Written as DNA, the CDR3 is TGTGCCAGCTCCCCCGGGACAGGGGACAACTATGGCTACACCTTC. Its translation: CASSPGTGDNYGYTF.

For the CDR3, the DNA is TGTGCCAGCAGCGCCGGACAGTACTACGAGCAGTACTTC. Protein product: CASSAGQYYEQYF. The V and J genes are TRBV7-8 and TRBJ2-7, with D perhaps matching TRBD1 (6 bases). This CDR3 comprises 13 residues. Germline V lookup: CDR1 SGHVS, CDR2 FQNEAQ. Trimming stripped 5 bases from V and 3 bases from J, with 11 bases between.

The chain couples TRBV6-1 to TRBJ1-2, with 8 positions matching TRBD1. V trimming: 1 base; J trimming: 4 bases; junction bases outside the gene matches: 5. The CDR3 has 15 residues. The V gene's germline CDR1 is MNHNS and CDR2 SASEGT. CDR3 DNA: TGTGCCAGCAGTGAAGGCCAGGGGGCCGTCTATGGCTACACCTTC. Its translation: CASSEGQGAVYGYTF.

The gene calls are TRBV7-9 and TRBJ2-1; 8 bases agree with TRBD2. V shed 5 bases and J 5 bases; nucleotides not matched to a gene: 17. This CDR3 region has 18 residues. The V gene's germline CDR1 is SEHNR and CDR2 FQNEAQ (reference sequence). The CDR3 nucleotides are TGTGCCAGCAGCCAACCAAGGGAGACGCGGGGGGCACACAATGAGCAGTTCTTC. This sequence encodes CASSQPRETRGAHNEQFF.

The CDR3 region is CASSITDRRYGYTF. The CDR3, as DNA: TGTGCCAGTAGTATTACGGACAGGAGGTATGGCTACACCTTC. The genes are TRBV19 and TRBJ1-2; 7 positions match TRBD1. V was clipped by 3 bases and J by 5 bases; unmatched bases: 6. CDR3 size: 14 residues. Germline CDR1 reads LNHDA; CDR2 reads SQIVND (reference sequence). The full variable domain, its missing parts supplied by reference TRBV19 and TRBJ1-2, is DGGITQSPKYLFRKEGQNVTLSCEQNLNHDAMYWYRQDPGQGLRLIYYSQIVNDFQKGDIAEGYSVSREKKESFPLTVTSAQKNPTAFYLCASSITDRRYGYTFGSGTRLTVV.

The chain employs TRBV7-9 and TRBJ1-2; 11 nucleotides agree with TRBD1. With V trimmed by 4 bases and J by 6 bases, 1 base remained unmatched. From germline, CDR1 is SEHNR and CDR2 FQNEAQ (reference sequence). The CDR3 totals 13 residues. DNA for the CDR3: TGTGCCAGCAGCTCGGACAGGGGGCATGGCTACACCTTC. This encodes CASSSDRGHGYTF.

This CDR3 reads CASSLSYPTSGLAGELFF. The CDR3, as DNA: TGTGCCAGCAGTTTATCCTACCCCACTAGCGGGCTCGCCGGGGAGCTGTTTTTT. The chain combines TRBV27 with TRBJ2-2, with TRBD2 matching 9 bases. Trimming removed 0 bases from V and 6 bases from J; junction bases left unmatched: 11. The germline CDR1 and CDR2 sequences are MNHEY and SMNVEV (reference sequence). CDR3 length: 18 residues.

This chain's CDR3 is CASSPPATEASYTF. DNA for the CDR3: TGTGCCAGCTCACCACCGGCGACGGAGGCGAGCTACACCTTC. This chain connects TRBV18 to TRBJ1-2; D gene unclear. The germline V and J ends were trimmed by 0 bases and 9 bases, with 14 bases remaining between them. From germline, CDR1 is KGHSH and CDR2 LQKENI. This CDR3 has 14 residues.

The J gene is TRBJ1-2, the V gene TRBV5-8; a weak D match, TRBD1 (6 bases). Germline V gene sequence: CDR1 SGHTS, CDR2 YDEGEE. This CDR3 contains 14 residues. The germline V and J ends were trimmed by 0 bases and 2 bases, with 8 bases remaining between them. In nucleotides, the CDR3 is TGTGCCAGCAGCTTGGGCAGGGGAAACTATGGCTACACCTTC. It specifies CASSLGRGNYGYTF.

The chain is built from TRBV19 and TRBJ1-6, with 10 bases aligning to TRBD1. Germline V gene data show CDR1 as LNHDA and CDR2 as SQIVND (reference sequence). V dropped 6 bases and J dropped 7; count of bases not matched to a gene: 6. This CDR3 contains 15 residues. CDR3 loop: CASSETGGGNSPLHF. The CDR3, as DNA: TGTGCCAGTAGCGAGACAGGGGGCGGAAATTCACCCCTCCACTTT.

The CDR3, as DNA: TGTGCCAGCAGCCCCAGGGTCGGTGGCTACACCTTC. Its protein product is CASSPRVGGYTF. V gene TRBV28 combines with J gene TRBJ1-2, with D possibly TRBD1 on 5 matching bases. In germline, CDR1 is MDHEN, CDR2 SYDVKM. The CDR3 is 12 residues long. Trimming pared 6 bases from V and 7 bases from J, leaving 12 bases between.

This chain connects TRBV2 to TRBJ2-3; 9 bases are a match to TRBD1. Trimming removed 5 bases from V and 1 base from J; junction bases left unmatched: 4. Germline V gene lookup returns CDR1 SNHLY and CDR2 FYNNEI. The CDR3 is made up of 15 amino acids. CDR3 in DNA: TGTGCCAGCAGTTCAAGGACAGGGGGCACAGATACGCAGTATTTT. As protein: CASSSRTGGTDTQYF.

The V call is TRBV24-1, the J call TRBJ2-7; TRBD1 aligns across 9 bases. The ends lost 9 bases at V and 5 bases at J; junction bases unmatched: 10. This CDR3 region has 14 residues. CDR1 is KGHDR and CDR2 is SFDVKD in the germline V gene. The CDR3 here is CATSLGQGYNEQYF. Here the CDR3 DNA reads TGTGCCACCTCTTTAGGACAGGGGTACAACGAGCAGTACTTC.

The chain is built from TRBV4-2 and TRBJ2-1; TRBD2 aligns across 9 bases. This CDR3 contains 14 residues. J gave up 7 bases and V 6 bases, and 7 bases lay outside the gene matches. The germline V gene encodes CDR1 LGHNA and CDR2 YNFKEQ. The CDR3: CASSTAGGKNEQFF. The CDR3 DNA sequence: TGTGCCAGCAGTACAGCGGGGGGTAAAAATGAGCAGTTCTTC.

This chain uses TRBV9 with TRBJ1-5; D gene ambiguous. V gave up 0 bases and J gave up 0 bases, with 7 bases separating them. CDR1 and CDR2 (germline): SGDLS, YYNGEE. CDR3 length: 15 amino acids. The CDR3 sequence: CASSVDGDSNQPQHF. In DNA form, the CDR3 reads TGTGCCAGCAGCGTAGATGGAGATAGCAATCAGCCCCAGCATTTT.

This rearrangement joins TRBV18 to TRBJ1-5; 8 bases line up with TRBD1. The V segment lost 3 bases and the J segment 3 bases; nucleotides outside the gene matches: 7. Germline CDR1 reads KGHSH; CDR2 reads LQKENI. The CDR3 is made up of 16 amino acids. CDR3 coding DNA: TGTGCCAGCTCACCGTCGTACAGGGGGGACAATCAGCCCCAGCATTTT. It encodes CASSPSYRGDNQPQHF.

The chain combines TRBV29-1 with TRBJ1-1, with D maybe TRBD1 (5 bases). V lost 2 bases and J lost 5, with 9 bases in between. In germline, CDR1 is SQVTM, CDR2 ANQGSEA. The CDR3 contains 12 residues. Written as DNA, the CDR3 is TGCAGCGTTGAAAATAAGGGGACTGAAGCTTTCTTT. Its protein is CSVENKGTEAFF. Full variable domain (missing parts from reference TRBV29-1 and TRBJ1-1): SAVISQKPSRDICQRGTSLTIQCQVDSQVTMMFWYRQQPGQSLTLIATANQGSEATYESGFVIDKFPISRPNLTFSTLTVSNMSPEDSSIYLCSVENKGTEAFFGQGTRLTVV.